This is a list of T cell receptor beta chains from one sample in a study of cytomegalovirus exposure and HLA in healthy donors. TCRdb's copy holds only in-frame clones and misses some; the assay was immunoSEQ multiplex PCR. The sample lists some 150,000 clones, around 80% seen once, with approximately 2% in the top ten. Sequencing was carried out using PBMCs. Source of these receptors: a man aged 40-49 years in good health and CMV-seronegative. Each CDR3 is given with its conserved first and last residue.

J: TRBJ1-5
V: TRBV2
CDR3: CASSGTDRNQPQHF

J: TRBJ1-4
V: TRBV11-2
CDR3: CASSQDRGRGEKLFF

J: TRBJ1-2
V: TRBV29-1
CDR3: CSVESANYGYTF

J: TRBJ2-7
V: TRBV10-1
CDR3: CASSGALAGASSYEQYF

J: TRBJ2-3
V: TRBV19
CDR3: CATGGSYTDTQYF

J: TRBJ1-2
V: TRBV5-4
CDR3: CASSLGRDYGYTF

J: TRBJ2-2
V: TRBV30
CDR3: CAWSVGAGTGELFF

J: TRBJ1-2
V: TRBV19
CDR3: CASSIEGSNGYTF

J: TRBJ2-3
V: TRBV7-6
CDR3: CASSERGTRFTDTQYF

J: .
V: TRBV15
CDR3: CATSSAGGSYEQYF

J: TRBJ2-6
V: TRBV19
CDR3: CASSMQRSGANVLTF

J: TRBJ2-1
V: TRBV28
CDR3: CASRPGSGRSYNEQFF

J: TRBJ1-2
V: TRBV6-1
CDR3: CASTRTDSNYGYTF

J: TRBJ2-7
V: TRBV29-1
CDR3: CSVEDSSYEQYF

J: TRBJ1-3
V: TRBV27
CDR3: CASRGQGGNTIYF

J: TRBJ2-4
V: TRBV4-2
CDR3: CASSQAPRGAKNIQYF

J: TRBJ1-1
V: TRBV6-5
CDR3: CASSYAKGLNTEAFF

J: TRBJ2-7
V: TRBV6-6
CDR3: CASRPRDSTYEQYF

J: TRBJ2-7
V: TRBV2
CDR3: CASSGQGYEQYF

J: TRBJ2-5
V: TRBV28
CDR3: CASDRGETQYF

J: TRBJ2-7
V: TRBV5-4
CDR3: CASSTTRQGAREQYF

J: TRBJ2-4
V: TRBV29-1
CDR3: CSVMTGLAKNIQYF

J: TRBJ2-1
V: TRBV20-1
CDR3: CSALRNEQFF

J: TRBJ2-2
V: TRBV15
CDR3: CATRLGENTGELFF

J: TRBJ2-1
V: TRBV7-9
CDR3: CASSPGRSSYNEQFF

J: TRBJ1-1
V: TRBV6-4
CDR3: CASSEAGRGTEAFF

J: TRBJ2-7
V: TRBV4-1
CDR3: CASSQGTGLSYEQYF

J: TRBJ1-5
V: TRBV19
CDR3: CASQTGTGFNQPQHF

J: TRBJ2-3
V: TRBV9
CDR3: CASRGDTQYF

J: TRBJ2-3
V: TRBV9
CDR3: CASSVGAGVDADTQYF

J: TRBJ1-1
V: TRBV6-5
CDR3: CASSYSSGDTEAFF

J: TRBJ2-5
V: TRBV2
CDR3: CASSVRGRPETQYF

J: TRBJ2-7
V: TRBV11-1
CDR3: CASSLSTGKYEQYF

J: TRBJ2-3
V: TRBV11-1
CDR3: CASSLRRGLPDTQYF

J: TRBJ2-7
V: TRBV5-4
CDR3: CASSLPTDSLYEQYF

J: TRBJ2-5
V: TRBV5-1
CDR3: CASSLAMETQYF

J: TRBJ2-5
V: TRBV5-6
CDR3: CASSLLDRGLEETQYF

J: TRBJ2-2
V: TRBV5-1
CDR3: CASSSRTGDTGELFF

J: TRBJ2-1
V: TRBV30
CDR3: CAWSGLASQRYNEQFF

J: TRBJ2-7
V: TRBV7-8
CDR3: CASSYLGDRGDEQYF

J: TRBJ2-1
V: TRBV7-6
CDR3: CASSLRGNEQFF

J: TRBJ1-1
V: TRBV6-1
CDR3: CASSVRDRLEAFF

J: TRBJ1-5
V: TRBV19
CDR3: CASSITSGTGAQHF

J: TRBJ2-3
V: TRBV2
CDR3: CASLTGGVTDTQYF

J: TRBJ2-7
V: TRBV5-1
CDR3: CASSQTSLSSYEQYF

J: TRBJ2-6
V: TRBV4-3
CDR3: CASSQEWLAGSGANVLTF

J: TRBJ1-4
V: TRBV7-9
CDR3: CASSQSSWEKLFF

J: TRBJ2-5
V: TRBV4-3
CDR3: CASSFRPVGQGAETQYF

J: TRBJ2-2
V: TRBV14
CDR3: CASSHRLAGPNTGELFF

J: TRBJ2-4
V: TRBV11-2
CDR3: CASSSSTSGRTNSQYF

J: TRBJ2-3
V: TRBV4-2
CDR3: CASSSRAYTDTQYF

J: TRBJ1-3
V: TRBV18
CDR3: CASSQSGQGNTIYF

J: TRBJ2-3
V: TRBV6-1
CDR3: CASRWTGESDTQYF

J: TRBJ1-1
V: TRBV10-2
CDR3: CASKGGVGWGEAFF

J: .
V: TRBV29-1
CDR3: CSVEGTGGYEQYF

J: TRBJ1-5
V: TRBV6-5
CDR3: CASSYSRTQNQPQHF

J: TRBJ2-5
V: TRBV28
CDR3: CASSLLAGGETQYF

J: TRBJ2-1
V: TRBV5-1
CDR3: CASSLSPSGRNEQFF

J: TRBJ2-1
V: TRBV5-1
CDR3: CASSLGTGTSDLDYNEQFF